This is a list of T cell receptor beta chains from one sample in a study of OX40 agonist ivuxolimab in advanced cancers. Sequencing was performed with immunoSEQ multiplex PCR; in TCRdb, only in-frame clones are kept and a portion is missing. The table records 55,000 to 65,000 clones, about nine tenths of them present only once. The sequencing here drew on CD4+ or CD8+ T cells sorted from blood, taken in a trial of the OX40 agonist ivuxolimab. These TCRs come from an adult with an advanced solid tumor such as melanoma, head and neck, liver or kidney cancer. Both conserved end residues are part of each CDR3. The D gene is left open where the match is weak. Size values are once, few and many counts, or a class for expanded clones, and some rows have none.

D: -
V: TRBV15
J: TRBJ2-7
size: -
CDR3: CATSRGGDLGEQYF
DNA: TGTGCCACCAGCAGAGGGGGGGATTTAGGCGAGCAGTACTTC

D: -
V: TRBV4-3
J: TRBJ2-5
size: -
CDR3: CASSQGSQETQYF
DNA: TGCGCCAGCAGCCAGGGGAGCCAAGAGACCCAGTACTTC

D: -
V: TRBV5-1
J: TRBJ1-1
size: -
CDR3: CASSLEQGRTEAFF
DNA: TGCGCCAGCAGCTTGGAGCAGGGTAGGACTGAAGCTTTCTTT

D: -
V: TRBV18
J: TRBJ2-1
size: -
CDR3: CASSPRGAPSYNEQFF
DNA: TGTGCCAGCTCACCACGAGGGGCTCCCTCCTACAATGAGCAGTTCTTC

D: TRBD1
V: TRBV18
J: TRBJ1-1
size: -
CDR3: CASSPGQGARTEAFF
DNA: TGTGCCAGCTCACCAGGACAGGGGGCGCGAACTGAAGCTTTCTTT

D: TRBD2
V: TRBV7-2
J: TRBJ2-3
size: -
CDR3: CASSLVIAGTQYF
DNA: TGTGCCAGCAGCTTAGTTATAGCGGGGACGCAGTATTTT

D: TRBD1
V: TRBV18
J: TRBJ2-7
size: -
CDR3: CASSPPDRGYYEQYF
DNA: TGTGCCAGCTCACCACCGGACAGGGGGTATTACGAGCAGTACTTC

D: TRBD1
V: TRBV18
J: TRBJ1-2
size: -
CDR3: CASSPPWTGDPFYGYTF
DNA: TGTGCCAGCTCACCACCTTGGACAGGGGACCCTTTCTATGGCTACACCTTC

D: -
V: TRBV9
J: TRBJ1-1
size: -
CDR3: CASSPGGRTEAFF
DNA: TGTGCCAGCAGCCCCGGGGGGCGCACTGAAGCTTTCTTT

D: -
V: TRBV28
J: TRBJ2-7
size: -
CDR3: CASSLSHYEQYF
DNA: TGTGCCAGCAGTTTGAGCCATTACGAGCAGTACTTC

D: TRBD1
V: TRBV19
J: TRBJ2-1
size: -
CDR3: CASSSRGIGSYNEQFF
DNA: TGTGCCAGTAGCAGCAGGGGGATCGGCTCCTACAATGAGCAGTTCTTC

D: -
V: TRBV2
J: TRBJ1-5
size: -
CDR3: CASSPDSRNQPQHF
DNA: TGTGCCAGCAGCCCGGACAGTCGCAATCAGCCCCAGCATTTT

D: -
V: TRBV15
J: TRBJ2-7
size: -
CDR3: CATSRPGLIAYEQYF
DNA: TGTGCCACCAGCAGACCAGGTTTAATCGCCTACGAGCAGTACTTC

D: -
V: TRBV6-1
J: TRBJ2-7
size: -
CDR3: CASSDGIYEQYF
DNA: TGTGCCAGCAGTGACGGAATCTACGAGCAGTACTTC

D: -
V: TRBV6-1
J: TRBJ2-5
size: -
CDR3: CASAVGETQYF
DNA: TGTGCCAGCGCTGTAGGGGAGACCCAGTACTTC

D: TRBD2
V: TRBV4-1
J: TRBJ2-7
size: -
CDR3: CASSHYSGGYYEQYF
DNA: TGCGCCAGCAGCCACTACAGCGGGGGCTATTACGAGCAGTACTTC

D: -
V: TRBV5-1
J: TRBJ1-1
size: once
CDR3: CASSSGTNTEAFF
DNA: TGCGCCAGCAGCTCAGGAACGAACACTGAAGCTTTCTTT

D: -
V: TRBV29-1
J: TRBJ1-3
size: -
CDR3: CSVRGLGSGNTIYF
DNA: TGCAGCGTTAGGGGACTCGGCTCTGGAAACACCATATATTTT

D: -
V: TRBV6-5
J: TRBJ1-1
size: once
CDR3: CASSYFAGAHTEAFF
DNA: TGTGCCAGCAGTTACTTCGCGGGGGCCCACACTGAAGCTTTCTTT

D: TRBD2
V: TRBV6-6
J: TRBJ2-7
size: -
CDR3: CASSHAGDYEQYF
DNA: TGTGCCAGCAGTCATGCGGGAGACTACGAGCAGTACTTC

D: -
V: TRBV29-1
J: TRBJ2-3
size: -
CDR3: CSGEGTGTDTQYF
DNA: TGCAGCGGTGAGGGGACGGGTACAGATACGCAGTATTTT

D: TRBD1
V: TRBV29-1
J: TRBJ2-7
size: -
CDR3: CSVGQGGSYYEQYF
DNA: TGCAGCGTTGGACAGGGGGGAAGCTACTACGAGCAGTACTTC

D: TRBD2
V: TRBV11-3
J: TRBJ2-5
size: -
CDR3: CASSATSGETQYF
DNA: TGTGCCAGCAGCGCGACTAGCGGAGAGACCCAGTACTTC

D: -
V: TRBV19
J: TRBJ1-3
size: -
CDR3: CASSFDRRGNTIYF
DNA: TGTGCCAGTAGTTTTGACCGCCGAGGAAACACCATATATTTT

D: -
V: TRBV2
J: TRBJ1-3
size: -
CDR3: CASRSRGRSFSGNTIYF
DNA: TGTGCCAGCAGGAGTCGTGGCAGGAGCTTCTCTGGAAACACCATATATTTT

D: -
V: TRBV30
J: TRBJ1-2
size: few
CDR3: CAWFETAVGYTF
DNA: TGTGCCTGGTTTGAGACAGCCGTCGGCTACACCTTC

D: TRBD2
V: TRBV18
J: TRBJ2-7
size: -
CDR3: CASSPLAGDIYEQYF
DNA: TGTGCCAGCTCACCACTAGCGGGAGATATCTACGAGCAGTACTTC

D: -
V: TRBV27
J: TRBJ1-2
size: -
CDR3: CASSYQRQDVVSYGYTF
DNA: TGTGCCAGCAGTTACCAAAGACAGGATGTCGTAAGCTATGGCTACACCTTC

D: -
V: TRBV7-2
J: TRBJ1-5
size: once
CDR3: CASSPKGGLGNQPQHF
DNA: TGTGCCAGCAGCCCAAAGGGGGGATTAGGCAATCAGCCCCAGCATTTT

D: -
V: TRBV28
J: TRBJ1-4
size: -
CDR3: CASSAQLPEKLFF
DNA: TGTGCCAGCAGCGCGCAGCTCCCTGAAAAACTGTTTTTT

D: -
V: TRBV6-1
J: TRBJ2-2
size: -
CDR3: CASRGNTGELFF
DNA: TGTGCCAGCAGGGGGAACACCGGGGAGCTGTTTTTT

D: TRBD2
V: TRBV4-1
J: TRBJ2-7
size: -
CDR3: CASSQLPTGLAAYEQYF
DNA: TGCGCCAGCAGCCAACTCCCGACGGGACTAGCGGCATACGAGCAGTACTTC

D: TRBD1
V: TRBV6-6
J: TRBJ1-2
size: once
CDR3: CASSTGANYGYTF
DNA: TGTGCCAGCAGTACAGGGGCTAACTATGGCTACACCTTC

D: -
V: TRBV10-3
J: TRBJ2-3
size: once
CDR3: CAIRTTRADTQYF
DNA: TGTGCCATCAGGACCACACGGGCAGATACGCAGTATTTT

D: -
V: TRBV13
J: TRBJ2-7
size: -
CDR3: CASSLYGMPYEQYF
DNA: TGTGCCAGCAGCTTATATGGGATGCCGTACGAGCAGTACTTC

D: TRBD1
V: TRBV5-1
J: TRBJ1-6
size: -
CDR3: CASRTGTAEANSPLHF
DNA: TGCGCCAGCAGAACCGGGACAGCAGAGGCTAATTCACCCCTCCACTTT

D: TRBD1
V: TRBV5-1
J: TRBJ1-1
size: -
CDR3: CASSPSRQGGTEAFF
DNA: TGCGCCAGCAGCCCCTCCAGACAGGGCGGAACTGAAGCTTTCTTT

D: -
V: TRBV18
J: TRBJ2-4
size: -
CDR3: CASSPFTGMKDIQYF
DNA: TGTGCCAGCTCACCATTTACAGGGATGAAGGACATTCAGTACTTC

D: -
V: TRBV19
J: TRBJ1-2
size: few
CDR3: CASSIVDSGGYGYTF
DNA: TGTGCCAGTAGTATAGTCGACAGCGGGGGTTATGGCTACACCTTC

D: TRBD1
V: TRBV6-1
J: TRBJ1-5
size: -
CDR3: CASSLQGDGNQPQHF
DNA: TGTGCCAGCAGTTTACAGGGGGACGGCAATCAGCCCCAGCATTTT

D: -
V: TRBV6-1
J: TRBJ2-1
size: -
CDR3: CASSPATLVNEQFF
DNA: TGTGCCAGCAGTCCCGCTACCTTGGTCAATGAGCAGTTCTTC

D: -
V: TRBV15
J: TRBJ1-4
size: -
CDR3: CATRFKVATNEKLFF
DNA: TGTGCCACCAGATTTAAAGTTGCAACTAATGAAAAACTGTTTTTT

D: -
V: TRBV6-5
J: TRBJ1-6
size: -
CDR3: CASSYDGGSGDSPLHF
DNA: TGTGCCAGCAGTTACGATGGGGGGTCGGGCGATTCACCCCTCCACTTT

D: TRBD2
V: TRBV5-1
J: TRBJ2-3
size: -
CDR3: CASSFMGTGGGDTQYF
DNA: TGCGCCAGCAGCTTCATGGGGACGGGAGGAGGCGATACGCAGTATTTT

D: TRBD2
V: TRBV5-6
J: TRBJ2-1
size: few
CDR3: CASSLILADNEQFF
DNA: TGTGCCAGCAGCTTGATACTAGCGGACAATGAGCAGTTCTTC

D: -
V: TRBV28
J: TRBJ2-4
size: -
CDR3: CASSLGQLAKNIQYF
DNA: TGTGCCAGCAGTTTAGGGCAGCTAGCCAAAAACATTCAGTACTTC

D: TRBD2
V: TRBV6-4
J: TRBJ2-3
size: -
CDR3: CASSGTRVTDTQYF
DNA: TGTGCCAGCAGCGGGACTAGGGTAACAGATACGCAGTATTTT

D: -
V: TRBV5-1
J: TRBJ2-7
size: -
CDR3: CASSPDRYEQYF
DNA: TGCGCCAGCAGCCCGGACAGATACGAGCAGTACTTC

D: TRBD1
V: TRBV28
J: TRBJ2-5
size: -
CDR3: CASSFRGTDPGETQYF
DNA: TGTGCCAGCAGTTTCCGAGGGACAGACCCAGGAGAGACCCAGTACTTC

D: -
V: TRBV27
J: TRBJ1-6
size: -
CDR3: CASSTRNRVGSPLHF
DNA: TGTGCCAGCAGTACAAGAAACAGGGTTGGCTCACCCCTCCACTTT

D: TRBD1
V: TRBV4-1
J: TRBJ1-1
size: -
CDR3: CASSRRDRGGGTEAFF
DNA: TGCGCCAGCAGCCGTAGGGACAGGGGAGGAGGCACTGAAGCTTTCTTT

D: -
V: TRBV29-1
J: TRBJ2-3
size: -
CDR3: CSVELGHGAPDTQYF
DNA: TGCAGCGTTGAATTGGGGCATGGGGCCCCAGATACGCAGTATTTT

D: TRBD1
V: TRBV5-4
J: TRBJ1-1
size: -
CDR3: CASRRDRVEAFF
DNA: TGTGCCAGCCGGAGGGACAGGGTTGAAGCTTTCTTT

D: TRBD1
V: TRBV11-2
J: TRBJ2-5
size: -
CDR3: CASSLRGGGSSAQYF
DNA: TGTGCCAGCAGCTTAAGAGGGGGCGGCTCCTCGGCCCAGTACTTC

D: TRBD1
V: TRBV29-1
J: TRBJ2-1
size: -
CDR3: CSVALGTGDNEQFF
DNA: TGCAGCGTAGCCCTCGGGACAGGGGACAATGAGCAGTTCTTC

D: -
V: TRBV5-1
J: TRBJ2-3
size: -
CDR3: CASSRGSFTDTQYF
DNA: TGCGCCAGCAGTCGGGGGAGTTTCACAGATACGCAGTATTTT

D: -
V: TRBV6-5
J: TRBJ1-1
size: -
CDR3: CASSQTVTEAFF
DNA: TGTGCCAGCAGTCAGACAGTTACTGAAGCTTTCTTT

D: -
V: TRBV27
J: TRBJ1-2
size: -
CDR3: CASSLSRGGYGYTF
DNA: TGTGCCAGCAGTTTATCGCGGGGGGGATACGGCTACACCTTC

D: TRBD2
V: TRBV7-9
J: TRBJ2-3
size: -
CDR3: CASSLASLAGVSTDTQYF
DNA: TGTGCCAGCAGCTTAGCGTCCCTAGCGGGAGTTAGCACAGATACGCAGTATTTT